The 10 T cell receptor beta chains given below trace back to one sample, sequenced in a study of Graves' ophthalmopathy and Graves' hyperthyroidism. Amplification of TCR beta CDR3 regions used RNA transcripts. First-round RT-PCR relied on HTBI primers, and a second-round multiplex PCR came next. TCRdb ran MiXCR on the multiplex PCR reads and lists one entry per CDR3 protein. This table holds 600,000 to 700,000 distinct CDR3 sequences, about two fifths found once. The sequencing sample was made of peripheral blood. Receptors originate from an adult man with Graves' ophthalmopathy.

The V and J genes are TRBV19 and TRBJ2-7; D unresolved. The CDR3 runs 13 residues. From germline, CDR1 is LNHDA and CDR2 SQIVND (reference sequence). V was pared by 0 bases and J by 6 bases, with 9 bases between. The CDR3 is CASSIDRSFEQYF. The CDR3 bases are TGTGCCAGTAGTATAGATCGAAGCTTCGAGCAGTACTTC.

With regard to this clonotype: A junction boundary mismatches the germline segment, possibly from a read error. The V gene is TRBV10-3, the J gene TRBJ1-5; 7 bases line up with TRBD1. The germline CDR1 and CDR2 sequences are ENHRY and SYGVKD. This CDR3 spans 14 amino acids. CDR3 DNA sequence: TGTGCCAGCAGTGTAACAGGGGCCTATCAGCCCCAGCATTTT. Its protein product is CASSVTGAYQPQHF.

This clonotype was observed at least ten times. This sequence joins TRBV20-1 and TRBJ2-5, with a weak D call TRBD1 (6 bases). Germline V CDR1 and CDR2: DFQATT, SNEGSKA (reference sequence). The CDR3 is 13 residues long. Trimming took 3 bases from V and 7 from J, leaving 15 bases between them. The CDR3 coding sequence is TGCAGTGCTAGCGGCAGGGGTTGGGTGACCCAGTACTTC. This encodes CSASGRGWVTQYF.

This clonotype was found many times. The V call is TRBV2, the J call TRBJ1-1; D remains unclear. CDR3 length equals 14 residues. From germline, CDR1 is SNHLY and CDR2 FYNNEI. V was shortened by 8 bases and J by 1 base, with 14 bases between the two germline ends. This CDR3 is CASGLTGSNTEAFF. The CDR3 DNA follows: TGTGCCAGCGGCCTAACGGGGTCGAACACTGAAGCTTTCTTT.

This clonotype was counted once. In DNA form, the CDR3 reads TGTGCCCGGCCCCCACAGGGAATCAATCAGCCCCAGCATTTT. It is translated as CARPPQGINQPQHF. J is TRBJ1-5 and V is TRBV7-6; D possibly corresponds to TRBD1 (6 bases). V dropped 11 bases and J dropped 3 bases, with 17 bases sitting between them. Germline-derived CDR1 and CDR2 are SGHVS and FNYEAQ. This CDR3 is 14 amino acids long.

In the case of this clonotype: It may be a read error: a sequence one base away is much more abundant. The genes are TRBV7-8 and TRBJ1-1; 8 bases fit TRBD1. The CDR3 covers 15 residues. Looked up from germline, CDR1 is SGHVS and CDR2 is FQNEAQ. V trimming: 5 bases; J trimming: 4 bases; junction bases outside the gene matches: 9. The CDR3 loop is CASSTRQGRRTEAFF. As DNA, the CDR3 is TGTGCCAGCAGCACCCGACAGGGGAGGCGCACTGAAGCTTTCTTT.

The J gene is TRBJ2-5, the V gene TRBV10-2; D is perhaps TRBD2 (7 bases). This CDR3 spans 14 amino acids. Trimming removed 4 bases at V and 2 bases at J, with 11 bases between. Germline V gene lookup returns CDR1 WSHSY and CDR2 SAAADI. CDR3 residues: CASSGGGVQETQYF. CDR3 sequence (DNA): TGCGCCAGCAGTGGAGGGGGGGTGCAAGAGACCCAGTACTTC.

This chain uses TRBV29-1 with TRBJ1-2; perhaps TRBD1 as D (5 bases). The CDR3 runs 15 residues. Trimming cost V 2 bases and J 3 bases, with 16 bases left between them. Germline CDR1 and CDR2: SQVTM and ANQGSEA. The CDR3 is CSVETGAGADYGYTF. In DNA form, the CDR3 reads TGCAGCGTTGAAACTGGGGCTGGGGCGGACTATGGCTACACCTTC.

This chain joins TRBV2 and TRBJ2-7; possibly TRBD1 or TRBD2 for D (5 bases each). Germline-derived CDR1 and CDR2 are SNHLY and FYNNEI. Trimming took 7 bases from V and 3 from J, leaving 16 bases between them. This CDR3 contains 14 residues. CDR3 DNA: TGTGCCAGCATCGCGGAAGGGGCGGGCTACGAGCAGTACTTC. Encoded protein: CASIAEGAGYEQYF.

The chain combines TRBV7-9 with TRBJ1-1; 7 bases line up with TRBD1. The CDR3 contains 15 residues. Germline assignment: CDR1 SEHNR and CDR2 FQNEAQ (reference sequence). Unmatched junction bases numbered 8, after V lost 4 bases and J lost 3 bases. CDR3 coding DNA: TGTGCCAGCAGCTCTAAAGGGGGCTGGGACACTGAAGCTTTCTTT. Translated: CASSSKGGWDTEAFF.